A single sample gave rise to the 13 T cell receptor beta chains below, sequenced in a study of blood T cell repertoires in COVID-19. The protocol was immunoSEQ multiplex PCR, while the TCRdb copy is restricted to in-frame clones and leaves out a portion. The sample shows roughly 400,000 clones, more than 70% of them seen only once. The specimen sequenced was PBMCs or T cells enriched from blood (not recorded which). The receptors were gathered from a woman aged 18-30 years who had been exposed to COVID-19.

This clone was seen just once. This chain links TRBV14 with TRBJ1-4, with no clear D. There are 16 residues in the CDR3. Trimming cost V 5 bases and J 5 bases, with 18 bases left between them. The germline gives CDR1 SGHDN, CDR2 FVKESK. In DNA, the CDR3 is TGTGCCAGCAGCAAGAGCCAAGTGTGGCGGAATGAAAAACTGTTTTTT. It is translated as CASSKSQVWRNEKLFF.

This clone was seen a single time. The chain employs TRBV19 and TRBJ2-7, with no clear D. This CDR3 has 11 amino acids. Germline V gene data show CDR1 as LNHDA and CDR2 as SQIVND (reference sequence). V lost 3 bases, J lost 6 bases, and 6 bases lay in between. CDR3 protein: CASSMRGEQYF. In DNA, the CDR3 is TGTGCCAGTAGTATGCGTGGCGAGCAGTACTTC. Complete variable domain (other parts from reference TRBV19 and TRBJ2-7): DGGITQSPKYLFRKEGQNVTLSCEQNLNHDAMYWYRQDPGQGLRLIYYSQIVNDFQKGDIAEGYSVSREKKESFPLTVTSAQKNPTAFYLCASSMRGEQYFGPGTRLTVT.

The chain is built from TRBV12-5 and TRBJ1-2; 11 positions match TRBD1. Germline V CDR1 and CDR2: LGHNT, FRNRAP. V lost 2 bases, J lost 4 bases, and 12 bases stayed unmatched. There are 18 residues in the CDR3. This chain's CDR3 is CASGLRRGDRGTSYGYTF. In DNA, the CDR3 is TGTGCTAGTGGTTTGCGGCGGGGGGACAGGGGGACTTCCTATGGCTACACCTTC.

CDR3 loop: CAITLTYNYGYTF. Written as DNA, the CDR3 is TGTGCCATCACTCTGACATATAACTATGGCTACACCTTC. This rearrangement joins TRBV10-3 to TRBJ1-2; unclear D gene. The CDR3 runs 13 residues. Germline V gene data show CDR1 as ENHRY and CDR2 as SYGVKD. Trimming took 7 bases from V and 1 from J, leaving 10 bases between them.

Here the CDR3 DNA reads TGTGCCAGCAGCCAAGATGGGGCCTTTACTAGCGGGAGTTGGAGCACAGATACGCAGTATTTT. Translated: CASSQDGAFTSGSWSTDTQYF. The chain has TRBV3-1 (or the pseudogene TRBV3-2) and TRBJ2-3; 11 bases line up with TRBD2. The V segment lost 0 bases and the J segment 0 bases; nucleotides outside the gene matches: 14. The CDR3 length is 21 residues. Germline V gives CDR1 LGHDT, CDR2 YNNKEL (reference sequence).

The V and J genes are TRBV28 and TRBJ1-1, with 9 bases fitting TRBD1. Germline V gives CDR1 MDHEN, CDR2 SYDVKM. J lost 4 bases, V lost 6 bases, and 6 bases had no gene match. CDR3 length: 14 amino acids. CDR3 DNA: TGTGCCAGCAGGCCGGACAGGGGAATCACTGAAGCTTTCTTT. Protein product: CASRPDRGITEAFF.

CDR3 coding DNA: TGCGCCAGCAGTCAAATACAGGGAATTAGGGAAAAACTGTTTTTT. Residues: CASSQIQGIREKLFF. The rearrangement links TRBV23-1 to TRBJ1-4; D might be TRBD1 (6 bases). TRBV23-1 is an ORF, with its function uncertain. Deletions cut 2 bases from V and 8 bases from J, with 15 bases between. The CDR3 loop spans 15 amino acids.

The CDR3: CASSLIAGAGDTQYF. Here the CDR3 DNA reads TGTGCCAGCAGCTTAATAGCGGGAGCGGGAGATACGCAGTATTTT. The rearrangement links TRBV7-9 to TRBJ2-3; TRBD2 aligns across 9 bases. Germline CDR1 reads SEHNR; CDR2 reads FQNEAQ (reference sequence). The V and J ends lost 2 bases and 5 bases, in that order; junction bases with no gene match: 5. The CDR3 length is 15 residues.

The rearrangement links TRBV9 to TRBJ1-5, with D possibly matching TRBD1 (5 bases). The CDR3 sequence is 15 residues long. Germline V CDR1 and CDR2: SGDLS, YYNGEE. V was shortened by 10 bases and J by 1 base, with 18 bases between the two germline ends. The CDR3 DNA reads TGTGCCTCAAGCGAGGAGGGGCTAAGCAATCAGCCCCAGCATTTT. Its translation is CASSEEGLSNQPQHF.

The chain has TRBV19 and TRBJ1-3; possible D gene TRBD1, 6 bases. V was clipped by 5 bases and J by 0 bases, with 11 bases between them. Per the germline V gene, CDR1 is LNHDA and CDR2 is SQIVND (reference sequence). This CDR3 has 15 residues. CDR3 sequence (DNA): TGTGCCAGTAGTCGACAGGTTAGCTCTGGAAACACCATATATTTT. It is translated as CASSRQVSSGNTIYF. Combining the CDR3 with reference TRBV19 and TRBJ1-3 gives the whole variable domain DGGITQSPKYLFRKEGQNVTLSCEQNLNHDAMYWYRQDPGQGLRLIYYSQIVNDFQKGDIAEGYSVSREKKESFPLTVTSAQKNPTAFYLCASSRQVSSGNTIYFGEGSWLTVV.

The V gene is TRBV14, the J gene TRBJ2-1; no firm D call. The CDR3 has 13 amino acids. Germline V gene lookup returns CDR1 SGHDN and CDR2 FVKESK. The V and J ends lost 1 base and 4 bases respectively, with 5 bases between them. The CDR3 protein is CASSQVRYNEQFF. In DNA form, the CDR3 reads TGTGCCAGCAGCCAAGTACGGTACAATGAGCAGTTCTTC.

This clone was detected only a few times. V is TRBV5-6 and J is TRBJ2-7, with no clear D. The V and J ends lost 4 bases and 0 bases respectively, with 14 bases between them. This CDR3 has 15 amino acids. Germline V gives CDR1 SGHDT, CDR2 YYEEEE. CDR3 residues: CASSLGSGPSYEQYF. The CDR3 nucleotides read TGTGCCAGCAGCCTGGGGTCAGGTCCCTCCTACGAGCAGTACTTC.

The chain employs TRBV2 and TRBJ1-4; no clear D gene. The CDR3 consists of 14 residues. V was trimmed by 7 bases and J by 7 bases, leaving 16 bases between them. Germline CDR1 and CDR2: SNHLY and FYNNEI. The CDR3 coding sequence is TGTGCCAGCAACCCGGGTCCCGGTGGTGAAAAACTGTTTTTT. It codes for CASNPGPGGEKLFF.